What follows are 5 T cell receptor beta chains derived from one specimen sequenced in a study of cytotoxic CD8 clonotypes in ibrutinib-treated CLL. The repertoire was sequenced with immunoSEQ multiplex PCR; TCRdb's copy has only in-frame clones and lacks some. The sample carries roughly 180,000 clones, more than 80% recorded once. The sample was PBMCs, taken after 24 months of ibrutinib treatment. The source of these receptors is a human donor with chronic lymphocytic leukemia.

This sequence joins TRBV9 and TRBJ1-1, with D hard to call. The germline V gene has CDR1 SGDLS and CDR2 YYNGEE. The CDR3 spans 13 residues. The ends were cut back, 4 bases at V and 4 bases at J, with 11 bases in the middle. The CDR3, as DNA: TGTGCCAGCAGCTCCGACGGGTTCACTGAAGCTTTCTTT. It yields the protein CASSSDGFTEAFF.

The genes are TRBV6-5 and TRBJ1-2; 9 bases agree with TRBD1. CDR3 size: 12 residues. The V gene's germline CDR1 is MNHEY and CDR2 SVGAGI. Trimming took 6 bases from V and 8 from J; bases not matched to a gene: 4. In DNA, the CDR3 is TGTGCCAGCAGACAGGGGGCGCGAGGCTACACCTTC. Protein sequence: CASRQGARGYTF.

This rearrangement joins TRBV7-2 to TRBJ1-1; tentative D call: TRBD1 (5 bases). The CDR3 covers 13 residues. CDR1 is SGHTA and CDR2 is FQGNSA in the germline V gene. V was pared by 3 bases and J by 4 bases, with 9 bases between. The CDR3 loop reads CASSFRAATEAFF. The DNA of the CDR3 is TGTGCCAGCAGCTTCAGGGCTGCCACTGAAGCTTTCTTT. The variable domain in full, with the rest retrieved from reference TRBV7-2 and TRBJ1-1, is GAGVSQSPSNKVTEKGKDVELRCDPISGHTALYWYRQSLGQGLEFLIYFQGNSAPDKSGLPSDRFSAERTGGSVSTLTIQRTQQEDSAVYLCASSFRAATEAFFGQGTRLTVV.

The chain links TRBV19 to TRBJ1-1; TRBD1 is a possible D gene (5 bases). This CDR3 has 15 residues. The germline CDR1 and CDR2 sequences are LNHDA and SQIVND (reference sequence). Trimming removed 4 bases from V and 1 base from J, with 13 bases in between. DNA of the CDR3: TGTGCCAGTAGTAGAACCTTAACAGGGAACACTGAAGCTTTCTTT. Translated: CASSRTLTGNTEAFF.

The chain employs TRBV9 and TRBJ2-2; D not resolved. The V and J ends lost 9 bases and 0 bases respectively, with 9 bases between them. Germline CDR1 and CDR2: SGDLS and YYNGEE. The CDR3 is 13 residues long. In nucleotides, the CDR3 is TGTGCCACCGGTCGGTCGAACACCGGGGAGCTGTTTTTT. It specifies CATGRSNTGELFF.